The 18 T cell receptor beta chains given below trace back to one sample, sequenced in a study of OX40 agonist ivuxolimab in advanced cancers. The protocol was immunoSEQ multiplex PCR, while the TCRdb copy is restricted to in-frame clones and leaves out a portion. This repertoire shows around 140,000 clones, just over 90% found once; its top ten account for 1.1%. The sample consisted of CD4+ or CD8+ T cells sorted from blood, taken in a trial of the OX40 agonist ivuxolimab. Receptor source: an adult with an advanced solid tumor such as melanoma, head and neck, liver or kidney cancer.

The chain joins TRBV27 to TRBJ2-1; no reliable D call. The CDR3 sequence is 16 residues long. V lost 3 bases and J lost 0, with 12 bases in between. From germline, CDR1 is MNHEY and CDR2 SMNVEV (reference sequence). This CDR3 reads CASSLLGISSYNEQFF. The CDR3 DNA follows: TGTGCCAGCAGTTTGTTAGGCATAAGCTCCTACAATGAGCAGTTCTTC.

This clone was seen once. The CDR3 spells CASSLNGVSTDTQYF. For the CDR3, the DNA is TGTGCCAGCAGCTTGAACGGGGTTAGCACAGATACGCAGTATTTT. The chain combines TRBV5-4 with TRBJ2-3; a weak D match, TRBD2 (5 bases). Germline lookup yields CDR1 SGHNT and CDR2 YYREEE (reference sequence). The CDR3 consists of 15 residues. Trimming stripped 1 base from V and 0 bases from J, with 9 bases between.

CDR3 region: CASSLQTGGGTEAFF. The CDR3 coding sequence is TGTGCCAGCAGCCTCCAGACAGGGGGCGGCACTGAAGCTTTCTTT. The chain links TRBV7-2 to TRBJ1-1; TRBD1 matches at 10 bases. CDR1 is SGHTA and CDR2 is FQGNSA in the germline V gene. V lost 5 bases, J lost 4 bases, and 7 bases stayed unmatched. The CDR3 consists of 15 residues.

This chain links TRBV25-1 with TRBJ2-1; 7 nucleotides match TRBD2. CDR3 length: 14 residues. CDR1 and CDR2 (germline): MGHDK, SYGVNS. Trimming at V came to 4 bases and at J to 7 bases, leaving 7 bases not matched to a gene. The chain's CDR3 is CASSVGGVVNEQFF. CDR3 DNA: TGTGCCAGCAGTGTGGGAGGGGTGGTGAATGAGCAGTTCTTC.

The chain couples TRBV28 to TRBJ2-1; 9 bases are a match to TRBD1. V lost 8 bases to trimming and J lost 7 bases; unmatched junction nucleotides: 9. In germline, CDR1 is MDHEN, CDR2 SYDVKM. The CDR3 contains 14 residues. This chain's CDR3 is CASYTGGAGNEQFF. The CDR3 nucleotides are TGTGCCAGCTACACAGGGGGCGCCGGGAATGAGCAGTTCTTC.

The V and J genes are TRBV7-2 and TRBJ2-7, with 9 bases that match TRBD2. The CDR3 is 12 amino acids. V dropped 5 bases and J dropped 5; count of bases not matched to a gene: 1. Germline lookup yields CDR1 SGHTA and CDR2 FQGNSA. The CDR3 nucleotides read TGTGCCAGCAGCGGGACTAGCCACGAGCAGTACTTC. Amino acid sequence: CASSGTSHEQYF.

This chain links TRBV11-2 with TRBJ2-2; 10 bases line up with TRBD1. The CDR3 spans 17 residues. The germline V gene has CDR1 SGHAT and CDR2 FQNNGV. Losses at the gene ends were 5 bases for V and 1 base for J; bases not matched to a gene: 7. The CDR3, as DNA: TGTGCCAGCAGCCTCCGGGACAGGGGAAGGAACACCGGGGAGCTGTTTTTT. It specifies CASSLRDRGRNTGELFF.

The V gene is TRBV7-9, the J gene TRBJ1-1; a possible D gene is TRBD1 (6 bases). The germline CDR1 and CDR2 sequences are SEHNR and FQNEAQ (reference sequence). The V gene lost 5 bases and the J gene lost 0 bases, with 16 bases spanning the gap. This CDR3 spans 16 amino acids. The CDR3 DNA follows: TGTGCCAGCAGCAAAAGGGGGGACTTCTTGAACACTGAAGCTTTCTTT. Protein: CASSKRGDFLNTEAFF.

V usage is TRBV7-9 and J usage is TRBJ2-1; D gene unclear. This CDR3 has 14 residues. CDR1 and CDR2 (germline): SEHNR, FQNEAQ (reference sequence). Trimming cost V 5 bases and J 3 bases, with 11 bases left between them. The CDR3 region is CASSPFTDYNEQFF. The CDR3 DNA follows: TGTGCCAGCAGCCCCTTTACAGACTACAATGAGCAGTTCTTC.

The chain couples TRBV7-8 to TRBJ2-2, with D perhaps TRBD1 (5 bases). Germline assignment: CDR1 SGHVS and CDR2 FQNEAQ. The CDR3 consists of 15 residues. Trimming removed 2 bases from V and 2 bases from J, with 9 bases in between. DNA of the CDR3: TGTGCCAGCAGCTTACAGGGAAGAAACACCGGGGAGCTGTTTTTT. Translating it yields CASSLQGRNTGELFF.

The chain employs TRBV11-3 and TRBJ1-1; D is undetermined. CDR3 length: 13 residues. Germline V lookup: CDR1 SGHNT, CDR2 YENEEA. Trimming shortened V by 5 bases and J by 1 base, and 8 bases separated the two germline ends. CDR3 coding DNA: TGTGCCAGCAGCCGGACGGGGAACACTGAAGCTTTCTTT. It yields the protein CASSRTGNTEAFF.

The chain couples TRBV10-3 to TRBJ2-2; a weak D match, TRBD1 (5 bases). V dropped 0 bases and J dropped 10 bases, with 15 bases sitting between them. Germline V gives CDR1 ENHRY, CDR2 SYGVKD. The CDR3 totals 15 residues. The CDR3 DNA sequence: TGTGCCATCAGTGAGTCGCAGGGATGGGCAGCGGAGCTGTTTTTT. It is translated as CAISESQGWAAELFF.

J is TRBJ2-3 and V is TRBV7-9, with D unresolved. CDR3 length: 15 amino acids. The germline V gene has CDR1 SEHNR and CDR2 FQNEAQ (reference sequence). With 4 bases removed from V and 3 bases from J, the gap between germline ends came to 14 bases. As DNA, the CDR3 is TGTGCCAGCAGCTCAGCCGTCTTAACGACAGATACGCAGTATTTT. It encodes CASSSAVLTTDTQYF.

The chain carries TRBV10-3 and TRBJ2-1; D is ambiguous. Trimming stripped 7 bases from V and 7 bases from J, with 8 bases between. Germline assignment: CDR1 ENHRY and CDR2 SYGVKD. CDR3 length equals 11 residues. The CDR3 DNA follows: TGTGCCATCACTGGTGGGAATGAGCAGTTCTTC. It codes for CAITGGNEQFF.

The CDR3 nucleotides are TGTGCCAGCAGCGGCCAGGGACAGGGGGCGGGAGATACGCAGTATTTT. It codes for CASSGQGQGAGDTQYF. The chain recombines TRBV5-5 with TRBJ2-3, with TRBD1 matching over 12 bases. J gave up 5 bases and V 4 bases, and 8 bases lay outside the gene matches. Germline CDR1 and CDR2: SGHKS and YYEKEE (reference sequence). The CDR3 totals 16 residues. Complete variable domain (other parts from reference TRBV5-5 and TRBJ2-3): DAGVTQSPTHLIKTRGQQVTLRCSPISGHKSVSWYQQVLGQGPQFIFQYYEKEERGRGNFPDRFSARQFPNYSSELNVNALLLGDSALYLCASSGQGQGAGDTQYFGPGTRLTVL.

The chain employs TRBV5-1 and TRBJ1-1; TRBD1 matches 10 bases. The CDR3 loop spans 16 amino acids. Germline assignment: CDR1 SGHRS and CDR2 YFSETQ. The ends lost 2 bases at V and 1 base at J; junction bases unmatched: 5. The CDR3 here is CASSFRTGGPNTEAFF. In DNA, the CDR3 is TGCGCCAGCAGCTTTCGGACAGGGGGGCCGAACACTGAAGCTTTCTTT.

The rearrangement joins TRBV5-1 to TRBJ2-1; possible D gene TRBD2, 6 bases. The CDR3 spans 15 residues. Germline CDR1 reads SGHRS; CDR2 reads YFSETQ. Between the trimmed V and J ends, which lost 7 bases and 0 bases, there was a span of 14 bases. The CDR3 loop is CASSNTGDSYNEQFF. The CDR3 DNA sequence: TGCGCCAGCTCCAATACGGGAGACTCCTACAATGAGCAGTTCTTC.

The genes are TRBV6-5 and TRBJ2-7; 14 nucleotides agree with TRBD2. Trimming removed 2 bases from V and 9 bases from J; junction bases left unmatched: 6. CDR3 length equals 15 residues. Germline V gene lookup returns CDR1 MNHEY and CDR2 SVGAGI. CDR3 sequence reads: CASSYGTSGSVGQYF. The CDR3, as DNA: TGTGCCAGCAGTTACGGGACTAGCGGGAGTGTTGGGCAGTACTTC.